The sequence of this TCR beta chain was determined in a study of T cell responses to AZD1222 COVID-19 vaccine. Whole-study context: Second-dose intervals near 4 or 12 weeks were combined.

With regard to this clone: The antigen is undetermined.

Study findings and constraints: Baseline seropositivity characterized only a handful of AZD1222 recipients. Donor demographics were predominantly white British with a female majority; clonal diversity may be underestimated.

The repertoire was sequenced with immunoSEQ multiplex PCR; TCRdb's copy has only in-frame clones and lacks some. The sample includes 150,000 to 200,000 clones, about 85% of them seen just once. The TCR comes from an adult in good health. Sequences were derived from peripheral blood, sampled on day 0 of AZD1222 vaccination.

CDR3 DNA: TGCACCAGCAGCCAAGATAATCCTAGCGGGAGGGACGAGCAGTACTTC. Translated, it gives CTSSQDNPSGRDEQYF. The V and J genes are TRBV1 and TRBJ2-7; TRBD2 is the table's D call and was not checked against the DNA. TRBV1 is tagged as a pseudogene. The CDR3 is 16 residues long.